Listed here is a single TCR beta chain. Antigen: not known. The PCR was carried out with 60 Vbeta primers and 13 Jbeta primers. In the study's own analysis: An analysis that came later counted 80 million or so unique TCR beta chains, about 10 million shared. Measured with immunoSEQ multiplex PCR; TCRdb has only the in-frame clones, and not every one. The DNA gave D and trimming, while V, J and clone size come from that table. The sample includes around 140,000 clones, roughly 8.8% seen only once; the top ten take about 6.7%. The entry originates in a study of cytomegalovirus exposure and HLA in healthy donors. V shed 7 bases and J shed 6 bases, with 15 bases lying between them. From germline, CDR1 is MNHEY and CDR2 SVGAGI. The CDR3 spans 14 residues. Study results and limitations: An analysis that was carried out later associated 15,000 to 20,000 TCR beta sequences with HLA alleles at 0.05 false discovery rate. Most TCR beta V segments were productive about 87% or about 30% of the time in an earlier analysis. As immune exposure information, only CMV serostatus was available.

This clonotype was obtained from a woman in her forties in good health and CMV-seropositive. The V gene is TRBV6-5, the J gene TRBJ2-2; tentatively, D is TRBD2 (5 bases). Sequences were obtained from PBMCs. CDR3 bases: TGTGCCAGCACCCGCGTCGGGGAGTCCGGGGAGCTGTTTTTT. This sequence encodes CASTRVGESGELFF.